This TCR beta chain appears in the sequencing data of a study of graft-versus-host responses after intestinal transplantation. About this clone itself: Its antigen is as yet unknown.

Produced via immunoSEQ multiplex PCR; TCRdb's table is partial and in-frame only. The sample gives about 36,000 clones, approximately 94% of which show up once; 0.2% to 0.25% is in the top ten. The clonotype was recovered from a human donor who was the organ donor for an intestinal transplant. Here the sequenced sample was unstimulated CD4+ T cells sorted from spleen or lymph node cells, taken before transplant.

The DNA of the CDR3 is TGTGCCAGCAGCCAAGGGTATCACCGCACTGAAGCTTTCTTT. Its protein product is CASSQGYHRTEAFF. This chain links TRBV13 with TRBJ1-1; D is ambiguous. V lost 5 bases, J lost 4 bases, and 14 bases lay in between. The CDR3 covers 14 residues. The V gene's germline CDR1 is PRHDT and CDR2 FYEKMQ (reference sequence).